The 23 T cell receptor beta chains below all came from one sample that was sequenced in a study of T cell changes during pregnancy in multiple sclerosis. The data were produced by immunoSEQ multiplex PCR, yet TCRdb's version contains in-frame clones alone and is incomplete. The sample lists 80,000 to 100,000 clones, over 75% occurring once. Material: peripheral blood, obtained in the second trimester of pregnancy. The source of these receptors is a female donor in good health, enrolled as a control in a pregnancy study.

The chain uses TRBV18 and TRBJ2-1; D might be TRBD1 (6 bases). The CDR3 consists of 15 residues. The germline V and J ends were trimmed by 7 bases and 0 bases, with 13 bases remaining between them. CDR1 and CDR2 from the germline V gene are KGHSH and LQKENI. The CDR3 spells CASWRQESSYNEQFF. Here the CDR3 DNA reads TGTGCCAGCTGGCGACAGGAGAGCTCCTACAATGAGCAGTTCTTC. Complete variable domain (other parts from reference TRBV18 and TRBJ2-1): NAGVMQNPRHLVRRRGQEARLRCSPMKGHSHVYWYRQLPEEGLKFMVYLQKENIIDESGMPKERFSAEFPKEGPSILRIQQVVRGDSAAYFCASWRQESSYNEQFFGPGTRLTVL.

This clone has only one observation. V usage is TRBV6-6 and J usage is TRBJ2-1; D is ambiguous. The CDR3 is made up of 14 amino acids. Germline CDR1 and CDR2: MNHNY and SVGAGI (reference sequence). With 5 bases removed from V and 5 bases from J, the gap between germline ends came to 13 bases. For the CDR3, the DNA is TGTGCCAGCAGTCACTTTAGAGGTAACAATGAGCAGTTCTTC. Translated: CASSHFRGNNEQFF.

The rearrangement links TRBV28 to TRBJ1-2; D is ambiguous. This CDR3 is built from 11 residues. In germline, CDR1 is MDHEN, CDR2 SYDVKM. V lost 6 bases, J lost 4 bases, and 6 bases lay in between. Here the CDR3 DNA reads TGTGCCAGCAGCTACAGCTATGGCTACACCTTC. Protein product: CASSYSYGYTF.

J is TRBJ1-6 and V is TRBV18; D is unclear. The germline V and J ends were trimmed by 0 bases and 6 bases, with 12 bases remaining between them. The CDR3 consists of 16 residues. Per the germline V gene, CDR1 is KGHSH and CDR2 is LQKENI. The CDR3: CASSPPGGSFNSPLHF. DNA for the CDR3: TGTGCCAGCTCACCACCCGGCGGCAGTTTTAATTCACCCCTCCACTTT.

This chain connects TRBV27 to TRBJ1-2, with 7 positions matching TRBD1. This CDR3 spans 15 amino acids. The V gene end was trimmed by 5 bases and the J gene end by 4 bases; junction bases not matched to a gene: 10. The germline V gene encodes CDR1 MNHEY and CDR2 SMNVEV (reference sequence). CDR3 nucleotides: TGTGCCAGCAGTCTGAGGGACAGTGGAATCTATGGCTACACCTTC. The encoded protein is CASSLRDSGIYGYTF.

The chain uses TRBV27 and TRBJ1-1; TRBD1 aligns across 8 bases. Germline V lookup: CDR1 MNHEY, CDR2 SMNVEV (reference sequence). V trimming: 4 bases; J trimming: 8 bases; junction bases outside the gene matches: 6. CDR3 length: 13 amino acids. For the CDR3, the DNA is TGTGCCAGCAGTTCTCCCAGGGGGCTAGAAGCTTTCTTT. This gives the protein CASSSPRGLEAFF.

J is TRBJ2-3 and V is TRBV6-5; TRBD1 matches 8 bases. Unmatched junction bases numbered 7, after V lost 2 bases and J lost 3 bases. Germline loops: CDR1 MNHEY, CDR2 SVGAGI. The CDR3 extends over 16 amino acids. CDR3 protein: CASSYRTGLGTDTQYF. The DNA of the CDR3 is TGTGCCAGCAGTTACCGGACAGGGCTGGGGACAGATACGCAGTATTTT.

The CDR3 spells CASSVGGQGRGTEAFF. In nucleotides, the CDR3 is TGTGCCAGCAGCGTAGGGGGACAGGGGCGTGGCACTGAAGCTTTCTTT. The rearrangement links TRBV9 to TRBJ1-1; 10 bases agree with TRBD1. The germline CDR1 and CDR2 sequences are SGDLS and YYNGEE. The junction had 6 bases not matched to a gene; V was cut back by 0 bases and J by 4 bases. The CDR3 contains 16 residues.

The CDR3 is CSVRFQGADEKLFF. In DNA form, the CDR3 reads TGCAGCGTCCGGTTTCAGGGGGCGGATGAAAAACTGTTTTTT. The chain uses TRBV29-1 and TRBJ1-4; TRBD1 aligns across 8 bases. Trimming cost V 6 bases and J 6 bases; bases outside gene matches: 9. CDR3 size: 14 residues. Germline V gene lookup returns CDR1 SQVTM and CDR2 ANQGSEA.

V is TRBV14 and J is TRBJ1-2, with 12 positions matching TRBD1. Germline loops: CDR1 SGHDN, CDR2 FVKESK. The CDR3 runs to 15 residues. V dropped 3 bases and J dropped 4; count of bases not matched to a gene: 3. For the CDR3, the DNA is TGTGCCAGCAGCCATCCGGGACAGGGGGCCTATGGCTACACCTTC. Protein sequence: CASSHPGQGAYGYTF.

The chain joins TRBV4-1 to TRBJ2-7; 12 bases fit TRBD2. Trimming removed 0 bases from V and 1 base from J; junction bases left unmatched: 7. The CDR3 contains 18 residues. Germline V lookup: CDR1 MGHRA, CDR2 YSYEKL. The DNA for the CDR3 is TGCGCCAGCAGCCAAGAAAAGGGAGGACTAGCGGGATCCTACGAGCAGTACTTC. Protein sequence: CASSQEKGGLAGSYEQYF.

This chain links TRBV25-1 with TRBJ1-1, with D possibly being TRBD1 (6 bases). CDR3 length: 14 residues. V shed 3 bases and J shed 8 bases, with 16 bases lying between them. Germline values: CDR1 MGHDK, CDR2 SYGVNS. CDR3 protein: CASSDGQSAREAFF. Written as DNA, the CDR3 is TGTGCCAGCAGTGACGGACAGTCGGCAAGGGAAGCTTTCTTT.

J is TRBJ1-3 and V is TRBV7-2; D possibly corresponds to TRBD1 (5 bases). Between the trimmed V and J ends, which lost 2 bases and 1 base, there was a span of 9 bases. Germline V gene lookup returns CDR1 SGHTA and CDR2 FQGNSA. The CDR3 is 15 residues long. The CDR3 nucleotides read TGTGCCAGCAGCTTACAGGGAGGGTCTGGAAACACCATATATTTT. Translation: CASSLQGGSGNTIYF.

The chain couples TRBV2 to TRBJ1-2, with 9 bases that match TRBD1. Germline V gene lookup returns CDR1 SNHLY and CDR2 FYNNEI. After removal of 6 bases from V and 7 bases from J, the junction contained 9 bases not matched to a gene. This CDR3 is built from 14 residues. The CDR3 nucleotides read TGTGCCAGCAGGGGACAGGGCCGTGGGGGTGGCTACACCTTC. Its protein is CASRGQGRGGGYTF.

The chain's CDR3 is CASSAGQFSNQPQHF. The CDR3 DNA reads as TGTGCCAGCAGCGCAGGACAGTTTAGCAATCAGCCCCAGCATTTT. The rearrangement uses TRBV25-1 and TRBJ1-5, with D possibly matching TRBD1 (6 bases). This CDR3 contains 15 residues. Germline CDR1 reads MGHDK; CDR2 reads SYGVNS. V was clipped by 6 bases and J by 0 bases, with 12 bases between them.

This rearrangement joins TRBV2 to TRBJ2-7, with 9 bases fitting TRBD1. The V and J ends lost 5 bases and 0 bases, in that order; junction bases with no gene match: 2. Germline CDR1 is SNHLY and CDR2 is FYNNEI. The CDR3 length is 14 residues. CDR3 nucleotides: TGTGCCAGCAGTACAGGGGGCCACTCCTACGAGCAGTACTTC. Amino acid sequence: CASSTGGHSYEQYF.

The rearrangement links TRBV29-1 to TRBJ1-1, with D unresolved. Germline values: CDR1 SQVTM, CDR2 ANQGSEA. This CDR3 region has 12 residues. V lost 4 bases and J lost 2, with 8 bases in between. The CDR3 protein is CSVVHINTEAFF. DNA for the CDR3: TGCAGCGTTGTGCACATTAACACTGAAGCTTTCTTT. Variable domain in full (rest from reference TRBV29-1 and TRBJ1-1): SAVISQKPSRDICQRGTSLTIQCQVDSQVTMMFWYRQQPGQSLTLIATANQGSEATYESGFVIDKFPISRPNLTFSTLTVSNMSPEDSSIYLCSVVHINTEAFFGQGTRLTVV.

The chain is built from TRBV7-9 and TRBJ1-5; D possibly corresponds to TRBD1 (5 bases). The V gene's germline CDR1 is SEHNR and CDR2 FQNEAQ (reference sequence). Trimming left V 0 bases short and J 5 bases short, with 8 bases between. The CDR3 runs 14 residues. The CDR3 bases are TGTGCCAGCAGCTTAGCGGCGGGGGATCAGCCCCAGCATTTT. Its translation is CASSLAAGDQPQHF.

The V call is TRBV7-2, the J call TRBJ1-1; TRBD1 agrees at 7 bases. The CDR3 extends over 15 amino acids. CDR1 is SGHTA, CDR2 FQGNSA, per germline. The trim removed 5 bases at V and 1 base at J, leaving 7 bases unmatched. CDR3 sequence (DNA): TGTGCCAGCAGCCCAGGGACAGTGAGGAACACTGAAGCTTTCTTT. It yields the protein CASSPGTVRNTEAFF.

This clone has a single count. The chain employs TRBV28 and TRBJ1-5; 9 positions match TRBD1. The CDR3 contains 15 residues. In germline, CDR1 is MDHEN, CDR2 SYDVKM. J lost 7 bases, V lost 4 bases, and 8 bases had no gene match. The chain's CDR3 is CASSSPTGGEQPQHF. The DNA for the CDR3 is TGTGCCAGCAGTTCCCCGACAGGGGGGGAGCAGCCCCAGCATTTT.

CDR3 loop: CASSLVSGGPGSTGELFF. CDR3 nucleotide sequence: TGTGCCAGCAGCTTAGTCTCGGGGGGGCCAGGCAGCACCGGGGAGCTGTTTTTT. The chain joins TRBV7-2 to TRBJ2-2, with TRBD2 matching over 8 bases. Germline CDR1 and CDR2: SGHTA and FQGNSA. The CDR3 sequence is 18 residues long. V lost 1 base to trimming and J lost 4 bases; unmatched junction nucleotides: 11. Based on the CDR3 plus reference TRBV7-2 and TRBJ2-2, the full variable domain is GAGVSQSPSNKVTEKGKDVELRCDPISGHTALYWYRQSLGQGLEFLIYFQGNSAPDKSGLPSDRFSAERTGGSVSTLTIQRTQQEDSAVYLCASSLVSGGPGSTGELFFGEGSRLTVL.

The rearrangement joins TRBV18 to TRBJ2-7, with TRBD1 matching over 7 bases. The V and J ends lost 3 bases and 0 bases, in that order; junction bases with no gene match: 8. The CDR3 contains 16 residues. Germline V gene lookup returns CDR1 KGHSH and CDR2 LQKENI. CDR3 region: CASSPPGTEGSYEQYF. The CDR3 nucleotides are TGTGCCAGCTCACCCCCCGGGACAGAGGGCTCCTACGAGCAGTACTTC.

The rearrangement links TRBV19 to TRBJ1-1; 8 bases fit TRBD1. CDR1 LNHDA and CDR2 SQIVND come from the germline V gene (reference sequence). The CDR3 sequence is 16 residues long. Trimming removed 7 bases from V and 0 bases from J; junction bases left unmatched: 10. The DNA for the CDR3 is TGTGCCAGTAACCTACCGGGACAGGTTATGAACACTGAAGCTTTCTTT. Translated, it gives CASNLPGQVMNTEAFF.